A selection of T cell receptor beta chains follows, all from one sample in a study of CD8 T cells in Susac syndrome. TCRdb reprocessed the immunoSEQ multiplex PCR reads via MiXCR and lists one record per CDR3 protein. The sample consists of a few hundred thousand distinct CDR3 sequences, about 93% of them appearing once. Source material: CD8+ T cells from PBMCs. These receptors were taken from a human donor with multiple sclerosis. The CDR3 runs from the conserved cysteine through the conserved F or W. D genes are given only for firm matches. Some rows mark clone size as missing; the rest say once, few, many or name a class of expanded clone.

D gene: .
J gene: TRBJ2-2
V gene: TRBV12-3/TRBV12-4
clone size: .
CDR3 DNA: TGTGCCAGCAGTACAAGCAGGGTGAGAGTCGAGGAGCTGTTTTTT
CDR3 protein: CASSTSRVRVEELFF

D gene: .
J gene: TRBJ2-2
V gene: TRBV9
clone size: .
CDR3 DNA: TGTGCCAGCAGCCCGTGGGCCGGGGAGCTGTTTTTT
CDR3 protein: CASSPWAGELFF

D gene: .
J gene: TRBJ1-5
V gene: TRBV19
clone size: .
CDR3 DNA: TGTGCCAGTAGTATAGAACAGATTAGCAATCAGCCCCAGCATTTT
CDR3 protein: CASSIEQISNQPQHF

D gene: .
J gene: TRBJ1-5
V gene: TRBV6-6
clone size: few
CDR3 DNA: TGTGCCAGCAGTTACCCCGACCCTGATCAGCCCCAGCATTTT
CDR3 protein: CASSYPDPDQPQHF

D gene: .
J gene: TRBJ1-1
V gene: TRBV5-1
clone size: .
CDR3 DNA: TGCGCCAGCATAGGAGAGGTGAACACTGAAGCTTTCTTT
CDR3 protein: CASIGEVNTEAFF

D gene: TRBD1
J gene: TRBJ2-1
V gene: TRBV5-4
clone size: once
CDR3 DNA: TGTGCCAGCAGCTTCCATACAGGGGTCGATGAGCAGTTCTTC
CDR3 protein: CASSFHTGVDEQFF

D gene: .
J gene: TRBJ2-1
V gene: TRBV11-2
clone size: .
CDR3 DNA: TGTGCCAGCAGCTTGGGCACGGGTGAGCAGTTCTTC
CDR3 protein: CASSLGTGEQFF

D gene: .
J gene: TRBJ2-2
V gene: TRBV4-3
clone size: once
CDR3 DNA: TGCGCCAGCAGCCAATACAGTAACACCGGGGAGCTGTTTTTT
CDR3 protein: CASSQYSNTGELFF

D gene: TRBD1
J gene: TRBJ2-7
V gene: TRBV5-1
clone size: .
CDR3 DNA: TGCGCCAGCAGCTTGGCGGGACAGGGAATCGCCTACGAGCAGTACTTC
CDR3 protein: CASSLAGQGIAYEQYF

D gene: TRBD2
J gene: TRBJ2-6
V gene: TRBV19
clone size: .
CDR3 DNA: TGTGCCAGTAGTTTAGGACTAGCGGGGACCTCTGGGGCCAACGTCCTGACTTTC
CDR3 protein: CASSLGLAGTSGANVLTF

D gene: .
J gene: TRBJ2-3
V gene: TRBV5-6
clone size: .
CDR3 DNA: TGTGCCAGCAGCTGGGGACCTTTCCCGTCAGATACGCAGTATTTT
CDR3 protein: CASSWGPFPSDTQYF

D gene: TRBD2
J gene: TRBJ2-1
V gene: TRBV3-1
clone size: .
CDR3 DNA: TGTGCCAGCAGCCCGCCTCTTAGCGGGGGGGCCTCTCGTCGTACAGATGAGCAGTTCTTC
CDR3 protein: CASSPPLSGGASRRTDEQFF

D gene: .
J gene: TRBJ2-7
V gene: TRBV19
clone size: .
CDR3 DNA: TGTGCCAGTAGTATAATGGGCGCCGAGCAGTACTTC
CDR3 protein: CASSIMGAEQYF

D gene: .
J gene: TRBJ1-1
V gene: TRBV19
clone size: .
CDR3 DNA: TGTGCCACGACAGAGAGTACTGAAGCTTTCTTT
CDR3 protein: CATTESTEAFF

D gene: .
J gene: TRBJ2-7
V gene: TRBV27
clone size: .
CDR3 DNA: TGTGCCAGCAGTCTGGCGCCAGCGGTCTCCTACGAGCAGTACTTC
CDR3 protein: CASSLAPAVSYEQYF

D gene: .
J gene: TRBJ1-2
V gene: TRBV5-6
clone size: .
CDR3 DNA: TGTGCCAGCAGTTTCCTGGACAGCCACTATGGCTACACCTTC
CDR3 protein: CASSFLDSHYGYTF

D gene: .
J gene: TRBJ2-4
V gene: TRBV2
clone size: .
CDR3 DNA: TGTGCCAGCAGTGAAGCGGGCCGCTTTAACCACGGCGTGAACATTCAGTACTTC
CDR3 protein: CASSEAGRFNHGVNIQYF

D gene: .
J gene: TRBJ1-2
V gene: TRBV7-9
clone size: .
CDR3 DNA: TGTGCCAGCAGCTTTGACTACGGCTACACCTTC
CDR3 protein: CASSFDYGYTF

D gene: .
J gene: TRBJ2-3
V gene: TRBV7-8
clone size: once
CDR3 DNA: TGTGCCAGCAGCTTGAGAACCGGGATCCCCCTGGCAGATACGCAGTATTTT
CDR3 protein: CASSLRTGIPLADTQYF

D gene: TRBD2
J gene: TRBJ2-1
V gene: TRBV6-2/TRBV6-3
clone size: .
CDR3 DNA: TGTGCCAGCAGTGACCCAGCGGGGGAGCAGTTCTTC
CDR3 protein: CASSDPAGEQFF

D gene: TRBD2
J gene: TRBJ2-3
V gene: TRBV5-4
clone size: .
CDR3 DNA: TGTGCCAGCAGCTATAGTATAGCGGGACCAAGGGTGGATACGCAGTATTTT
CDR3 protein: CASSYSIAGPRVDTQYF

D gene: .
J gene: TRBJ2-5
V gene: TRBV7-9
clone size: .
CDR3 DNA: TGTGCCAGCAGGGTCGGGGGAGAGACCCAGTACTTC
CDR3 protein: CASRVGGETQYF

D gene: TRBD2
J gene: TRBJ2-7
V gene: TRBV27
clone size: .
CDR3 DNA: TGTGCCAGCAGTTTTGGGACTAGCGGGAGTCGACAGTACTTC
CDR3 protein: CASSFGTSGSRQYF

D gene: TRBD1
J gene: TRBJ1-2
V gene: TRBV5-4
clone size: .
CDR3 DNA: TGTGCCAGCAGCTTGATGCAGGGGGTTAACTATGGCTACACCTTC
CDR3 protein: CASSLMQGVNYGYTF

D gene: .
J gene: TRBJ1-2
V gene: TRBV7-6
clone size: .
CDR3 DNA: TGTGCCAGCAGCTTAGAACAGACACATGGCTACACCTTC
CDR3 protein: CASSLEQTHGYTF

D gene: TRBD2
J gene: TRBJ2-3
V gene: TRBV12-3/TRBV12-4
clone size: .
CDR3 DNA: TGTGCCAGCAGTCCAGCGGGAGGGACAGATACGCAGTATTTT
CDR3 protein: CASSPAGGTDTQYF

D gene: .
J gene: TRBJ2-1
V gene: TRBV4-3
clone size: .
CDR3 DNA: TGCGCCAGCAGCCCCGACCATTGGGAGCAGTTCTTC
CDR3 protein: CASSPDHWEQFF

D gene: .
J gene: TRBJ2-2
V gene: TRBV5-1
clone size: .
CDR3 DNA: TGCGCCAGCAGCTCCCCTGGGGGGACAGATACCGGGGAGCTGTTTTTT
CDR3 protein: CASSSPGGTDTGELFF

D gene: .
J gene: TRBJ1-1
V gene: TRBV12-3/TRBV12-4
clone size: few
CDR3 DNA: TGTGCCAGCAGTTTAGGAGGGGGGTACACTGAAGCTTTCTTT
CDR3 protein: CASSLGGGYTEAFF

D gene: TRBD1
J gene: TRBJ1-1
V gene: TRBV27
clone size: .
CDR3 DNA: TGTGCCAGCAGCCCTAGGGACAGACTCGAAGCTTTCTTT
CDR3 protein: CASSPRDRLEAFF

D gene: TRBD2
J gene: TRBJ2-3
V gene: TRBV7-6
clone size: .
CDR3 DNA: TGTGCCAGCAGCTCCCCGAAAGGACTAGCGGGGGAGACCCTCGGGCAGTATTTT
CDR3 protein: CASSSPKGLAGETLGQYF

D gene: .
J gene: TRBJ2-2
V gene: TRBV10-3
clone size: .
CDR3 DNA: TGTGCCATCAGTGAGCGAATAGGGACTGCGGGGGAGCTGTTTTTT
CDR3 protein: CAISERIGTAGELFF

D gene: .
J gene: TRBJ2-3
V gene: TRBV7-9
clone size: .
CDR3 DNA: TGTGCCAGCAGCTTCCCCCCCTCAACCTCATATACGCAGTATTTT
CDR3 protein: CASSFPPSTSYTQYF

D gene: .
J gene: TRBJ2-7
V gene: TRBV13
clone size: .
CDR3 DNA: TGTGCCAGCAGGATGGGTCGGAACGAGCAGTACTTC
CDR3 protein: CASRMGRNEQYF

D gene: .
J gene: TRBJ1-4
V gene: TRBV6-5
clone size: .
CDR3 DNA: TGTGCCAGCAGTTACTCGGGCGGGTTTGGAGCTAATGAAAAACTGTTTTTT
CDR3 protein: CASSYSGGFGANEKLFF

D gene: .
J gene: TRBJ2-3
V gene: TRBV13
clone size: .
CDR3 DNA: TGTGCCAGCAGCCCCAGGGGCAGGGGCACAGATACGCAGTATTTT
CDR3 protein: CASSPRGRGTDTQYF

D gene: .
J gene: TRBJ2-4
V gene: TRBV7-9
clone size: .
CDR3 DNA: TGTGCCAGCAGCCACGACGCCTGGGGTGTTGCAGCCAAAAACATTCAGTACTTC
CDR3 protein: CASSHDAWGVAAKNIQYF

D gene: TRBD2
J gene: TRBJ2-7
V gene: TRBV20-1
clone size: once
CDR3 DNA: TGCAGCGGGACTAGCGGGGGCTACGAGCAGTACTTC
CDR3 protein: CSGTSGGYEQYF

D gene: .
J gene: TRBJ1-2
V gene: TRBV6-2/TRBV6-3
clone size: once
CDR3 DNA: TGTGCCAGCAGTTCCTTCCGGACAGACGGCACCTCTAACTATGGCTACACCTTC
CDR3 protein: CASSSFRTDGTSNYGYTF

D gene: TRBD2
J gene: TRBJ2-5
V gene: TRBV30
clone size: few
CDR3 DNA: TGTGCCTGGAGCCCTCCTGGACTAGCATTCGGAGAGACCCAGTACTTC
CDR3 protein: CAWSPPGLAFGETQYF

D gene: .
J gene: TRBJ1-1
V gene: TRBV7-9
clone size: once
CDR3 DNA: TGTGCCAGCAGCCCCGGGGGGGATCAGGCTTTCTTT
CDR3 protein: CASSPGGDQAFF

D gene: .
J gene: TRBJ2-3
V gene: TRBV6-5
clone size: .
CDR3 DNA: TGTGCCAGCAGTTACACCAGTCGGCGGGCGGCAGATACGCAGTATTTT
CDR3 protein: CASSYTSRRAADTQYF

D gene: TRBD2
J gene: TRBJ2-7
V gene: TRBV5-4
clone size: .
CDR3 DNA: TGTGCCAGCAGCTTAGGACTAGCGGGAGCCGAGCAGTACTTC
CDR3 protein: CASSLGLAGAEQYF

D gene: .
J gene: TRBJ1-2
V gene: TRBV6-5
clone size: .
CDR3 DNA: TGTGCCAGCAGTACTCGGGAGCTTCTCACCCTGGATGGCTACACCTTC
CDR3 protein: CASSTRELLTLDGYTF

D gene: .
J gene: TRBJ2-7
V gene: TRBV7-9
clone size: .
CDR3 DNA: TGTGCCAGCAGCCCAACCGACAGGAACGAGCAGTACTTC
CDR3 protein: CASSPTDRNEQYF

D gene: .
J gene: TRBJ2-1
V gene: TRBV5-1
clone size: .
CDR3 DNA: TGCGCCAGCAGCTTGGGGCCCACGGATGAGCAGTTCTTC
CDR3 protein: CASSLGPTDEQFF